Listed below are T cell receptor beta chains from one sample, sequenced in a study of T cells in Graves' hyperthyroidism and ophthalmopathy. From the multiplex PCR reads, TCRdb called clonotypes with MiXCR, one entry per CDR3 protein. The sample contains over 250,000 distinct CDR3 sequences, approximately 15% of which appear only once. The sequenced material came from blood. These receptors all stem from a woman aged 35 to 49 with Graves' ophthalmopathy. Both conserved end residues are part of each CDR3. A D gene is named only where the DNA matches it firmly. Size tells how often a clone was seen (once, few, many) or the class of an expanded clone, and some rows leave it out.

D gene	J gene	clone size	V gene	CDR3 DNA	CDR3 protein
-	TRBJ2-5	once	TRBV20-1	TGCAGTGCTAGTAGGGCGGAGACCCAGTACTTC	CSASRAETQYF
-	TRBJ2-2	-	TRBV7-2	TGTGCCAGCAGCTCCCTCATGACCGGGGAGCTGTTTTTT	CASSSLMTGELFF
TRBD2	TRBJ2-5	few	TRBV18	TGTGCCAGCTCATCCCGACTAGCGGGGGGCCCTCGAGAGACCCAGTACTTC	CASSSRLAGGPRETQYF
TRBD2	TRBJ2-1	many	TRBV2	TGTGCCAGCACCTGGGCGGGAGCCTACAATGAGCAGTTCTTC	CASTWAGAYNEQFF
TRBD1	TRBJ2-7	many	TRBV7-8	TGTGCCAGCAGCCCACGGAGGGGACAGGGGACAGGCTACGAGCAGTACTTC	CASSPRRGQGTGYEQYF
-	TRBJ2-1	few	TRBV18	TGTGCCAGCTCACCACCGAGGGGGGCTCGGGGGCGAGGTCATGAGCAGTTCTTC	CASSPPRGARGRGHEQFF
-	TRBJ1-1	many	TRBV3-1	TGTGCCAGCAGCCGAGTACAGAACACTGAAGCTTTCTTT	CASSRVQNTEAFF
-	TRBJ2-1	many	TRBV28	TGTGCCAGCCTTGTATCAGGGACCCACAATGAGCAGTTCTTC	CASLVSGTHNEQFF
-	TRBJ2-1	once	TRBV14	TGTGCCAGCAGCCAGGGGAACAGTTCCTACAATGAGCAGTTCTTC	CASSQGNSSYNEQFF
-	TRBJ1-1	few	TRBV11-2	TGTGCCAGCAGCTTTGCCCCACTGCGGGGGGGCACTGAAGCTTTCTTT	CASSFAPLRGGTEAFF
-	TRBJ1-6	-	TRBV4-1	TGCGCCAGCAGCCAAGCAGACAGGATAGGTTCACCCCTCCACTTT	CASSQADRIGSPLHF
-	TRBJ1-2	-	TRBV29-1	TGCAGCGTTGAAGCCTCAGACTCTTATGGCTACACCTTC	CSVEASDSYGYTF
-	TRBJ1-1	many	TRBV6-1	TGTGCCAGCAGTGCCCGACAGGCAAGTGAAGCTTTCTTT	CASSARQASEAFF
-	TRBJ2-7	few	TRBV4-1	TGCGCCAGCAGCCCTATTTGGACAGCGGCCTACGAGCAGTACTTC	CASSPIWTAAYEQYF
-	TRBJ2-5	many	TRBV12-3/TRBV12-4	TGTGCCACGAAGACAGGGACTAGGGAGACCCAGTACTTC	CATKTGTRETQYF
TRBD1	TRBJ2-7	many	TRBV7-2	TGTGCCAGCAGCTTAGAGGGACAGGGAGACGAGCAGTACTTC	CASSLEGQGDEQYF
TRBD1	TRBJ1-2	few	TRBV7-9	TGTGCCAGCAACTCAAAGGGGACAGGGACCTCTGGCTACACCTTC	CASNSKGTGTSGYTF
-	TRBJ2-3	-	TRBV29-1	TGCAGCGTTAATGGGCCGAGAGGAGATACGCAGTATTTT	CSVNGPRGDTQYF
-	TRBJ1-6	many	TRBV7-9	TGTGCCAGCAGCCCCCAGACAGGAATTAGTTCACCCCTCCACTTT	CASSPQTGISSPLHF
TRBD1	TRBJ1-1	many	TRBV12-3/TRBV12-4	TGTGCCAGCAGTTTAGGCGGGACAGCCAACACTGAAGCTTTCTTT	CASSLGGTANTEAFF
TRBD1	TRBJ2-7	many	TRBV28	TGTGCCAGCAGTCCAGCGGGACAGGGGGGACGGGAGCAGTACTTC	CASSPAGQGGREQYF
TRBD2	TRBJ2-2	-	TRBV7-9	TGTGCCAGCAGCTCCCGCGATGTGCTAGCGGGTAAAATGAACACCGGGGAGCTGTTTTTT	CASSSRDVLAGKMNTGELFF
-	TRBJ2-7	many	TRBV29-1	TGCAGCGTATCGCAGGGGAGTGGGGACGAGCAGTACTTC	CSVSQGSGDEQYF
TRBD2	TRBJ2-3	many	TRBV20-1	TGCAGTGCTAGACTCGGGACTAGCGGGAGGACAGATACGCAGTATTTT	CSARLGTSGRTDTQYF
-	TRBJ1-1	-	TRBV15	TGTGCCACCAGCAGAGGGGGGGGGGGGAACACTGAAGCTTTCTTT	CATSRGGGGNTEAFF
TRBD1	TRBJ1-3	many	TRBV25-1	TGTGCCAGCAGTGAAGTATCATCCAGGACAGGGGGAAACACCATATATTTT	CASSEVSSRTGGNTIYF
TRBD1	TRBJ2-5	many	TRBV29-1	TGCAGCGCCGGGACAGGGGGTCAAGAGACCCAGTACTTC	CSAGTGGQETQYF
-	TRBJ2-2	-	TRBV5-6	TGTGCCAGCAGCTTGGCAGGATCTGAGCTGTTTTTT	CASSLAGSELFF
TRBD1	TRBJ1-1	many	TRBV6-2/TRBV6-3	TGTGCCAGCAGTAGCCAGGGGGATGCGAACACTGAAGCTTTCTTT	CASSSQGDANTEAFF
-	TRBJ2-7	few	TRBV30	TGTGCCTGGAGTGTTGGGGGGATTTCCTACGAGCAGTACTTC	CAWSVGGISYEQYF
-	TRBJ2-1	many	TRBV15	TGTGCCACCAGCAGAGATCCCGGTACAATTGAGCAGTTCTTC	CATSRDPGTIEQFF
-	TRBJ1-4	few	TRBV11-3	TGTGCCAGCAGCTTAGACCCTACCGGGACCCCGGGAGAAAAACTGTTTTTT	CASSLDPTGTPGEKLFF
-	TRBJ2-7	many	TRBV2	TGTGCCAGCAGATGGGAAACGGGGTTGCACGAGCAGTACTTC	CASRWETGLHEQYF
-	TRBJ1-5	-	TRBV24-1	TGTGCCACCAGTGAACCAGGGTGGAATCAGCCCCAGCATTTT	CATSEPGWNQPQHF
-	TRBJ1-1	many	TRBV29-1	TGCAGCGTTGAGGGCAGAGACACTGAAGCTTTCTTT	CSVEGRDTEAFF
TRBD2	TRBJ2-1	many	TRBV6-1	TGTGCCAGCAGTCCTACCGGGGGGGACAATGAGCAGTTCTTC	CASSPTGGDNEQFF
TRBD1	TRBJ1-6	-	TRBV3-1	TGTGCCAGCAGCCGCCCGGGACAGGGCTGGACACCCCTCCACTTT	CASSRPGQGWTPLHF
TRBD1	TRBJ1-1	-	TRBV18	TGTGCCAGCTCACCACCCGGGACAGGGGAGTCAGAAGCTTTCTTT	CASSPPGTGESEAFF
-	TRBJ1-2	-	TRBV20-1	TGCAGTGCTAGCTCCGGCAACGGCTACACCTTC	CSASSGNGYTF
-	TRBJ1-1	many	TRBV27	TGTGCCAGCAGTCCGGGGGCAGGGACGTTCACTGAAGCTTTCTTT	CASSPGAGTFTEAFF
TRBD2	TRBJ2-5	many	TRBV7-9	TGTGCCAGCAGTGTTAGCGGGAGGGAACGAGAGACCCAGTACTTC	CASSVSGRERETQYF
-	TRBJ2-1	many	TRBV7-2	TGTGCCAGCAGCCCGCCCATTACCCCCAGAAACAATGAGCAGTTCTTC	CASSPPITPRNNEQFF
-	TRBJ2-7	many	TRBV6-1	TGTGCCAGCAGTCTCTTAAGGGGGACCTCCTACGAGCAGTACTTC	CASSLLRGTSYEQYF
-	TRBJ2-7	many	TRBV6-1	TGTGCCAGCAGCCCGGACCTCGCTAACGAGCAGTACTTC	CASSPDLANEQYF
-	TRBJ2-7	many	TRBV27	TGTGCCACCCGGGGTGCCTACGAGCAGTACTTC	CATRGAYEQYF
-	TRBJ1-1	many	TRBV20-1	TGCAGTGCTAGGGTAGGGGTTCTACAGGGGAACACTGAAGCTTTCTTT	CSARVGVLQGNTEAFF
TRBD2	TRBJ2-2	many	TRBV5-1	TGCGCCAGCAGACCCGCGGGGGGTCCGAACACCGGGGAGCTGTTTTTT	CASRPAGGPNTGELFF
TRBD1	TRBJ1-2	-	TRBV20-1	TGCAGTGCTAGAGACCGGAACAGGGGGCTTTGGGGCTACACCTTC	CSARDRNRGLWGYTF
TRBD1	TRBJ2-5	many	TRBV20-1	TGCAGTGCTAGAGATCGGGGACAGGGGAGGACCCAGTACTTC	CSARDRGQGRTQYF
TRBD2	TRBJ2-5	-	TRBV27	TGTGCCAGCAGTTCGGGACTAGCGGGAGGGGGATGGGAGACCCAGTACTTC	CASSSGLAGGGWETQYF
-	TRBJ1-2	-	TRBV20-1	TGCAGTGCTATAGGGGCAGGGGCTGTGGGCTATGGCTACACCTTC	CSAIGAGAVGYGYTF
-	TRBJ1-2	many	TRBV27	TGTGCCAGCAGTCCCCGGGACAACGAAGATGGCTACACCTTC	CASSPRDNEDGYTF